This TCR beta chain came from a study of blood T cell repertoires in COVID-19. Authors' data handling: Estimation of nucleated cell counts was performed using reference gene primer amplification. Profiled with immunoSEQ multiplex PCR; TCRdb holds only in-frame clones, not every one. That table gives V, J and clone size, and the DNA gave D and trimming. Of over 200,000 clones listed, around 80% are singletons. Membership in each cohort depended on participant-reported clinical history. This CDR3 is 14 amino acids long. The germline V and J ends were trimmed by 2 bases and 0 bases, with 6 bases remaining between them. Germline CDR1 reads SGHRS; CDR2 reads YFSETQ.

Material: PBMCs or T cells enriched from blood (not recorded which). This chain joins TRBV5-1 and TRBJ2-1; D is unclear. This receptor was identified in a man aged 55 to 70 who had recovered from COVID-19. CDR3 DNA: TGCGCCAGCAGCTTCTCGGGCTCCTACAATGAGCAGTTCTTC. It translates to CASSFSGSYNEQFF.